A single sample is the source of the 22 T cell receptor beta chains below, sequenced in a study of tumor and adjacent non-tumor tissue in lung cancer. A modified ARM-PCR protocol with three rounds of nested PCR amplified TCRbeta. TCRdb re-analysed the multiplex PCR reads in MiXCR, keeping a single row per CDR3 protein. Among tens of thousands of distinct CDR3 sequences listed, 60% to 65% were seen once. RNA was extracted from bulk tissue without any cell sorting. This non-tumor lung sample came from over 3 cm beyond the tumor edge. Sequenced sample: distant non-tumor lung tissue. Receptor source: a middle-aged woman with non-small cell lung cancer.

In the case of this clonotype: A clone one base away is much larger, so this may be a read error. This rearrangement joins TRBV4-1 to TRBJ1-1; 7 bases match TRBD1. The CDR3 extends over 16 amino acids. The germline CDR1 and CDR2 sequences are MGHRA and YSYEKL. With 0 bases clipped from V and 4 bases from J, the junction kept 8 bases outside the gene matches. DNA of the CDR3: TGCGCCAGCAGCCAAGATCCCAGGGGGAGGAGCACTGAAGCTTTCTTT. Amino acid sequence: CASSQDPRGRSTEAFF.

Concerning this clonotype: The conserved phenylalanine or tryptophan normally closing the CDR3 is absent here, so this likely arose from a read error. This chain's CDR3 is CASSPWNPVHEQYL. CDR3 coding DNA: TGTGCCAGCAGTCCATGGAACCCGGTCCACGAGCAGTACCTC. The V and J genes are TRBV13 and TRBJ2-7, with no clear D. Germline CDR1 reads PRHDT; CDR2 reads FYEKMQ (reference sequence). With 6 bases removed from V and 5 bases from J, the gap between germline ends came to 17 bases. This CDR3 region has 14 residues.

This clonotype has just a few counts. The chain has TRBV28 and TRBJ2-2; tentatively, D is TRBD1 or TRBD2 (5 bases each). Germline CDR1 reads MDHEN; CDR2 reads SYDVKM. Trimming took 2 bases from V and 0 from J, leaving 10 bases between them. CDR3 length: 16 residues. The CDR3 here is CASSLGDAANTGELFF. CDR3 in DNA: TGTGCCAGCAGTTTAGGGGACGCCGCGAACACCGGGGAGCTGTTTTTT.

For this clonotype: Compared with germline, one end of the junction differs, possibly owing to a read error. The chain combines TRBV5-6 with TRBJ2-7, with no clear D. The CDR3 spans 12 residues. Germline V lookup: CDR1 SGHDT, CDR2 YYEEEE. CDR3 residues: CASSLRGLERYF. The CDR3 DNA reads TGTGCCAGCAGCTTGAGAGGTCTCGAGCGGTACTTC. Combining the CDR3 with reference TRBV5-6 and TRBJ2-7 gives the whole variable domain DAGVTQSPTHLIKTRGQQVTLRCSPKSGHDTVSWYQQALGQGPQFIFQYYEEEERQRGNFPDRFSGHQFPNYSSELNVNALLLGDSALYLCASSLRGLERYFGPGTRLTVT.

On this clonotype itself: The junction does not match germline at one end; this may be a read error. The CDR3 loop reads CASSYTKGNNQPQHF. CDR3 coding DNA: TGTGCTAGCAGTTACACGAAGGGAAACAATCAGCCCCAGCATTTT. The chain couples TRBV6-2 or TRBV6-3 to TRBJ1-5; no clear D gene. Germline values: CDR1 MNHEY, CDR2 SVGEGT. This CDR3 spans 15 amino acids.

As to this clonotype: One junction end does not reproduce the germline sequence, and a read error may be involved. The chain couples TRBV11-3 to TRBJ2-1; D ambiguous. CDR1 SGHNT and CDR2 YENEEA come from the germline V gene. The CDR3 consists of 16 residues. CDR3 amino acids: CASRPRSRSSYNEQSF. The CDR3 DNA reads TGTGCCAGCAGACCAAGATCTAGGAGCTCCTACAATGAGCAGTCCTTC.

In the case of this clonotype: A read error may explain this, as a much larger clone is one base away. V usage is TRBV28 and J usage is TRBJ1-4, with D tentatively TRBD1 (5 bases). CDR1 MDHEN and CDR2 SYDVKM come from the germline V gene. The CDR3 is made up of 14 amino acids. Trimming left V 4 bases short and J 5 bases short, with 11 bases between. CDR3 nucleotide sequence: TGTGCCAGCAGTTCCACAGGCGTCAATGAAAAACTGTTTTTT. It is translated as CASSSTGVNEKLFF. The full variable domain, with the rest looked up from reference TRBV28 and TRBJ1-4, is DVKVTQSSRYLVKRTGEKVFLECVQDMDHENMFWYRQDPGLGLRLIYFSYDVKMKEKGDIPEGYSVSREKKERFSLILESASTNQTSMYLCASSSTGVNEKLFFGSGTQLSVL.

Of note for this clonotype: At one of its ends the junction is not consistent with the germline gene, which may arise from a read error. V and J are TRBV11-1 and TRBJ1-1; D is uncertain. Germline V lookup: CDR1 SGHAT, CDR2 FQDESV (reference sequence). This CDR3 has 13 residues. This chain's CDR3 is CAGSLSFDTGAFF. The CDR3 region has the DNA TGTGCCGGCAGCCTTAGTTTCGACACTGGAGCTTTCTTT.

A remark on this clonotype: At one end, the junction sequence differs from germline, possibly due to a read error. J is TRBJ1-4 and V is TRBV29-1; D remains ambiguous. In germline, CDR1 is SQVTM, CDR2 ANQGSEA. CDR3 length equals 13 residues. CDR3 protein: CSVARANNEKLLF. As DNA, the CDR3 is TGCAGCGTTGCGAGGGCAAATAATGAAAAACTGTTATTT.

The chain couples TRBV12-3 or TRBV12-4 to TRBJ2-1; D assignment may be TRBD1 or TRBD2 (5 bases each). The CDR3 has 16 residues. The CDR3 loop is CASAKVGASNGNEQFF. For the CDR3, the DNA is TGTGCTAGCGCTAAAGTCGGGGCTAGCAACGGCAATGAGCAGTTCTTC.

This clonotype occurred a few times. The missing conserved phenylalanine or tryptophan at the end of this CDR3 makes a read error likely. The DNA is left out, because the CDR3 cannot be placed on it with certainty; the CDR3 is given as TCRdb lists it. V and J are TRBV5-6 and TRBJ2-7; TRBD2 is taken as the D call from the table, unchecked against the DNA. CDR1 SGHDT and CDR2 YYEEEE come from the germline V gene. The CDR3 has 12 amino acids, counting both end residues. The CDR3: CASSLRQSPRYI.

Details on this clonotype: Given the absence of the conserved phenylalanine or tryptophan at the CDR3 end, a read error is likely. This rearrangement joins TRBV28 to TRBJ1-6; D not resolved. This CDR3 has 14 residues. CDR1 MDHEN and CDR2 SYDVKM come from the germline V gene. Here the CDR3 reads CASTLGLYNPPLHI. The CDR3 nucleotides are TGTGCCAGCACCCTGGGTCTCTATAATCCACCCCTCCACATT.

This clonotype appeared a few times. A much larger clone lies one base from this, so it may be a read error. The chain couples TRBV6-5 to TRBJ2-3, with TRBD2 matching 12 bases. CDR3 length equals 15 residues. Per the germline V gene, CDR1 is MNHEY and CDR2 is SVGAGI. CDR3 coding DNA: TGTGCCAGCAAACTAGCGGGGGGCCCCACAGATACGCGGTATTTT. It translates to CASKLAGGPTDTRYF.

Comments on this clonotype: The junction departs from germline at one end; a sequencing error may be responsible. The J gene is TRBJ2-3, the V gene TRBV6-2 or TRBV6-3; the D call may be TRBD1 or TRBD2 (5 bases each). The CDR3 length is 15 residues. Germline V lookup: CDR1 MNHEY, CDR2 SVGEGT. CDR3 coding DNA: TGTGCCAGAAGTTTGGGCTCGGGGCGAGGTGGAACGCAGTATTTT. This encodes CARSLGSGRGGTQYF.

The rearrangement uses TRBV20-1 and TRBJ2-5; D call uncertain. From germline, CDR1 is DFQATT and CDR2 SNEGSKA (reference sequence). This CDR3 spans 12 amino acids. V lost 6 bases, J lost 4 bases, and 12 bases lay in between. The CDR3 DNA sequence: TGCAGTGCCCACCGGCGGTCAGAGACCCAGTACTTC. It encodes CSAHRRSETQYF.

To note about this clonotype: A much larger clone sits a single nucleotide away, making a read error possible. CDR3 sequence reads: CASSQGGIGTGELFF. Here the CDR3 DNA reads TGTGCCAGCAGCCAAGGTGGGATTGGCACCGGGGAGCTGTTTTTT. V usage is TRBV7-9 and J usage is TRBJ2-2; D is unclear. V was trimmed by 5 bases and J by 4 bases, leaving 14 bases between them. The CDR3 contains 15 residues. CDR1 is SEHNR, CDR2 FQNEAQ, per germline (reference sequence).

A word on this clonotype: At one boundary the junction diverges from the germline segment, which might be a read error. This chain joins TRBV19 and TRBJ2-2; the D gene is possibly TRBD2 (5 bases). Germline V CDR1 and CDR2: LNHDA, SQIVND (reference sequence). The CDR3 spans 16 residues. Written as DNA, the CDR3 is TGTGCCAGTAGTATCCAGACCGATGCGAACACCGGGGAGCTGCTTTTT. Translated, it gives CASSIQTDANTGELLF.

A note on this clonotype: This clone may be a read error of a much larger clone one base away. The CDR3 DNA sequence: TGCAGTGCTACGGGTTATAATCAGCCCCAGCATTTT. Residues: CSATGYNQPQHF. The chain uses TRBV20-1 and TRBJ1-5; D is uncertain. This CDR3 is built from 12 residues. Between the trimmed V and J ends, which lost 4 bases and 4 bases, there was a span of 8 bases. CDR1 is DFQATT and CDR2 is SNEGSKA in the germline V gene (reference sequence).

This clonotype was seen at least ten times. V gene TRBV29-1 combines with J gene TRBJ2-3; a possible D gene is TRBD2 (5 bases). Germline V CDR1 and CDR2: SQVTM, ANQGSEA. The CDR3 covers 16 residues. Trimming removed 5 bases from V and 0 bases from J, with 18 bases in between. The CDR3 DNA follows: TGCAGCGTTTCGAGGGTGGCCAGATCTAGCACAGATACGCAGTATTTT. Amino acid sequence: CSVSRVARSSTDTQYF.

The CDR3 coding sequence is TGCAGTGTACAGGGGGCTTGGGAGCAGTTCTTC. Translating gives CSVQGAWEQFF. The chain carries TRBV20-1 and TRBJ2-1; 9 bases align to TRBD1. V was pared by 7 bases and J by 10 bases, with 5 bases of the junction left unmatched. From germline, CDR1 is DFQATT and CDR2 SNEGSKA (reference sequence). This CDR3 has 11 amino acids.

On this clonotype: Given a much more abundant clone one base away, this may be a read error. Since no conserved phenylalanine or tryptophan closes the CDR3, a read error is the likely cause. This chain joins TRBV29-1 and TRBJ1-1, with a tentative D call TRBD1 (5 bases). The CDR3 is made up of 12 amino acids. The germline V gene has CDR1 SQVTM and CDR2 ANQGSEA. The CDR3 DNA is TGCAACGTTGGGACGGGGAACACTGAAGCTTTCTCT. As protein: CNVGTGNTEAFS.

The chain is built from TRBV29-1 and TRBJ1-2; 10 bases fit TRBD1. The CDR3 has 12 amino acids. Germline CDR1 reads SQVTM; CDR2 reads ANQGSEA. The CDR3 here is CSVGTGVKGYTF. The CDR3 DNA reads as TGCAGTGTCGGGACAGGGGTGAAGGGCTACACCTTC.